This T cell receptor (beta chain) is drawn from a study of blood T cell repertoires in COVID-19. Study summary: Material from acute and convalescent COVID-19 was sourced from the United States, Italy and Spain. T cells, B-cell-depleted T cells, or PBMCs supplied cDNA or gDNA.

In the original processing: How many nucleated cells were present was estimated from reference gene primer amplification. Sequenced by immunoSEQ multiplex PCR; TCRdb stores in-frame clones only, minus some. Clone size and V and J calls were adopted from that table, with D and trimming inferred from the DNA. This table holds about 74,000 clones, roughly 86% found once. V shed 5 bases, J shed 4 bases, and the junction held 8 bases outside the gene matches. Looked up from germline, CDR1 is SGHRS and CDR2 is YFSETQ. The CDR3 contains 14 residues. The chain links TRBV5-1 to TRBJ1-1; 7 nucleotides line up with TRBD1. The sample was peripheral blood. The sequence derives from a man in his 70s with acute or convalescent COVID-19. CDR3: CASSQGAGGTEAFF. CDR3 sequence (DNA): TGCGCCAGCAGTCAGGGTGCAGGGGGCACTGAAGCTTTCTTT.